This record concerns one TCR beta chain sequence. This sample is drawn from a study of cytomegalovirus exposure and HLA in healthy donors. The PCR ran on 60 Vbeta and 13 Jbeta primers. Repertoires were generated with immunoSEQ multiplex PCR, while TCRdb's copy carries only in-frame clones and drops some. This sample has 130,000 to 150,000 clones, with 70% to 85% found just once. This CDR3 has 15 residues. Germline V gives CDR1 MNHEY, CDR2 SVGAGI. Trimming shortened V by 8 bases and J by 2 bases, and 18 bases separated the two germline ends. This clonotype was obtained from a woman aged 55-69 years in good health and CMV-seropositive. The chain combines TRBV6-5 with TRBJ2-5; the D gene is possibly TRBD2 (6 bases). Sequenced material: PBMCs. CDR3 region: CASWRAGTAQETQYF. The DNA of the CDR3 is TGTGCCAGCTGGCGCGCGGGGACGGCTCAAGAGACCCAGTACTTC.